What follows are 29 T cell receptor beta chains derived from one specimen sequenced in a study of T cell repertoires in cytomegalovirus infection. MiXCR, applied by TCRdb to the reads, yields one record per CDR3 protein. The sample yields about 600,000 distinct CDR3 sequences, 24% seen once. The specimen sequenced was CD8+ T cells from PBMCs. The receptor set was obtained from a human donor in good health (CMV status not recorded). Some clones in this sample may be carry-over from other donors' samples.

The chain has TRBV14 and TRBJ2-5; D remains ambiguous. The CDR3 contains 13 residues. The germline V and J ends were trimmed by 3 bases and 3 bases, with 8 bases remaining between them. Germline CDR1 and CDR2: SGHDN and FVKESK. The CDR3: CASSHLRKETQYF. The DNA of the CDR3 is TGTGCCAGCAGCCATTTAAGAAAAGAGACCCAGTACTTC.

The rearrangement uses TRBV6-5 and TRBJ1-1; D is undetermined. The ends were cut back, 2 bases at V and 2 bases at J, with 18 bases in the middle. The germline V gene encodes CDR1 MNHEY and CDR2 SVGAGI. This CDR3 contains 17 residues. The CDR3 region is CASSYRTLLAPNTEAFF. For the CDR3, the DNA is TGTGCCAGCAGTTACCGTACCCTTCTGGCCCCAAACACTGAAGCTTTCTTT.

The rearrangement links TRBV14 to TRBJ2-1; 7 nucleotides line up with TRBD2. This CDR3 contains 16 residues. V shed 4 bases, J shed 2 bases, and the junction held 8 bases outside the gene matches. Germline V gives CDR1 SGHDN, CDR2 FVKESK. This CDR3 reads CASSPGWGGTYNEQFF. The CDR3 DNA is TGTGCCAGCAGCCCCGGTTGGGGGGGGACCTACAATGAGCAGTTCTTC.

Comment on this clonotype: A much larger clone sits a single nucleotide away, making a read error possible. J is TRBJ2-1 and V is TRBV7-8, with a weak D call TRBD2 (7 bases). This CDR3 comprises 15 residues. The germline CDR1 and CDR2 sequences are SGHVS and FQNEAQ. The CDR3, as DNA: TGTGCCAACAGCTTAAGGGGGGGGCGATACAATGAGCAGTTCTTC. Translating gives CANSLRGGRYNEQFF.

This clonotype was observed many times. CDR3 in amino acids: CASNPSGGLYNEQFF. CDR3 DNA: TGTGCCAGCAACCCTAGCGGGGGCCTGTACAATGAGCAGTTCTTC. This sequence joins TRBV12-3 or TRBV12-4 and TRBJ2-1; TRBD2 aligns across 10 bases. V was pared by 7 bases and J by 4 bases, with 7 bases of the junction left unmatched. CDR3 length: 15 amino acids.

In its sample, this clonotype was seen many times. J is TRBJ1-5 and V is TRBV28; a weak D match, TRBD1 (6 bases). Germline-derived CDR1 and CDR2 are MDHEN and SYDVKM. The CDR3 loop spans 16 amino acids. V lost 2 bases and J 0 bases, leaving 11 bases between the germline ends. The CDR3 nucleotides read TGTGCCAGCAGTTTAGCTCTGACAGGTAGCAATCAGCCCCAGCATTTT. The encoded protein is CASSLALTGSNQPQHF.

This clonotype came up many times. This chain uses TRBV7-9 with TRBJ2-7; 7 positions agree with TRBD1. CDR3 length: 15 amino acids. Germline V CDR1 and CDR2: SEHNR, FQNEAQ (reference sequence). After removal of 5 bases from V and 2 bases from J, the junction contained 9 bases not matched to a gene. The DNA for the CDR3 is TGTGCCAGCAGCAGTCGGACCGGGACAGCCTACGAGCAGTACTTC. Amino acids: CASSSRTGTAYEQYF.

This clonotype turned up a few times. The CDR3 DNA sequence: TGTGCCATCAGTGAGTCGGCCCTAAACGTAGACAATGAGCAGTTCTTC. This sequence encodes CAISESALNVDNEQFF. This chain connects TRBV10-3 to TRBJ2-1; D is unresolved. The CDR3 consists of 16 residues. Trimming pared 0 bases from V and 5 bases from J, leaving 14 bases between. The germline V gene has CDR1 ENHRY and CDR2 SYGVKD.

V usage is TRBV5-5 and J usage is TRBJ2-2; 8 nucleotides align to TRBD2. The CDR3 runs 16 residues. V dropped 3 bases and J dropped 0; count of bases not matched to a gene: 4. CDR1 SGHKS and CDR2 YYEKEE come from the germline V gene (reference sequence). CDR3: CASSWGLVSNTGELFF. For the CDR3, the DNA is TGTGCCAGCAGCTGGGGACTAGTATCGAACACCGGGGAGCTGTTTTTT.

This clonotype has a handful of counts. The rearrangement uses TRBV7-9 and TRBJ1-2, with D unclear. The CDR3 has 11 residues. V was clipped by 6 bases and J by 4 bases, with 6 bases between them. Germline CDR1 reads SEHNR; CDR2 reads FQNEAQ (reference sequence). The CDR3 nucleotides read TGTGCCAGCAGGTCAACCTATGGCTACACCTTC. This sequence encodes CASRSTYGYTF. Drawing the rest from reference TRBV7-9 and TRBJ1-2, the complete variable domain is DTGVSQNPRHKITKRGQNVTFRCDPISEHNRLYWYRQTLGQGPEFLTYFQNEAQLEKSRLLSDRFSAERPKGSFSTLEIQRTEQGDSAMYLCASRSTYGYTFGSGTRLTVV.

Worth noting for this clonotype: This may come from a read error, since a much larger clone is one base off. The V gene is TRBV6-5, the J gene TRBJ1-5; D gene ambiguous. Germline values: CDR1 MNHEY, CDR2 SVGAGI. The ends were cut back, 6 bases at V and 7 bases at J, with 16 bases in the middle. This CDR3 has 14 residues. CDR3 in amino acids: CASSLGPSDQPQHF. The CDR3 bases are TGTGCCAGCAGCCTTGGGCCCTCAGACCAGCCCCAGCATTTT.

V and J are TRBV29-1 and TRBJ2-1; tentatively, D is TRBD1 or TRBD2 (5 bases each). Trimming took 4 bases from V and 5 from J, leaving 12 bases between them. Per the germline V gene, CDR1 is SQVTM and CDR2 is ANQGSEA. The CDR3 consists of 13 residues. The CDR3 spells CSVVTAEHNEQFF. The CDR3 nucleotides read TGCAGCGTTGTGACAGCGGAACACAATGAGCAGTTCTTC.

This clonotype appeared many times. V usage is TRBV7-2 and J usage is TRBJ2-3; unclear D gene. This CDR3 has 15 amino acids. With 3 bases removed from V and 0 bases from J, the gap between germline ends came to 10 bases. Germline V gene data show CDR1 as SGHTA and CDR2 as FQGNSA. The CDR3 coding sequence is TGTGCCAGCAGCTTCGACCCGTCTAGCACAGATACGCAGTATTTT. Translated, it gives CASSFDPSSTDTQYF.

This clonotype showed up many times. J is TRBJ2-1 and V is TRBV7-9; D is perhaps TRBD1 or TRBD2 (5 bases each). The V end lost 3 bases, the J end lost 4 bases, and 16 bases lay between the germline ends. The CDR3 is 16 amino acids. The germline CDR1 and CDR2 sequences are SEHNR and FQNEAQ (reference sequence). The CDR3 sequence is CASSLDGRGGYNEQFF. CDR3 in DNA: TGTGCCAGCAGCTTGGATGGCCGGGGCGGGTACAATGAGCAGTTCTTC.

This clonotype was counted between two and nine times. This chain uses TRBV20-1 with TRBJ1-3; D might be TRBD1 (5 bases). CDR3 size: 17 residues. CDR1 and CDR2 from the germline V gene are DFQATT and SNEGSKA (reference sequence). V lost 0 bases and J lost 0, with 15 bases in between. The DNA for the CDR3 is TGCAGTGCTAGAGATTATAAGACAGACTACTCTGGAAACACCATATATTTT. This codes for CSARDYKTDYSGNTIYF.

This chain uses TRBV7-6 with TRBJ2-5; a weak D match, TRBD2 (5 bases). The length of the CDR3 is 14 residues. Looked up from germline, CDR1 is SGHVS and CDR2 is FNYEAQ. With 7 bases removed from V and 5 bases from J, the gap between germline ends came to 17 bases. CDR3 in DNA: TGTGCCAGCAACTTGGCCAGAGGGTCGGAGACCCAGTACTTC. Translated: CASNLARGSETQYF.

This clonotype was detected only a few times. The chain employs TRBV23-1 and TRBJ1-1; 9 bases fit TRBD1. TRBV23-1 is labeled an ORF, and its function is uncertain. The CDR3 spans 13 residues. V dropped 7 bases and J dropped 6; count of bases not matched to a gene: 6. The CDR3 sequence: CASTTGGFAEAFF. As DNA, the CDR3 is TGCGCCAGCACCACAGGGGGCTTCGCTGAAGCTTTCTTT.

The rearrangement links TRBV29-1 to TRBJ2-1; the match to TRBD2 covers 9 bases. CDR1 is SQVTM, CDR2 ANQGSEA, per germline. J gave up 3 bases and V 7 bases, and 7 bases lay outside the gene matches. The CDR3 totals 14 residues. CDR3 DNA sequence: TGCAGCGACTTAGCGGGGGAGTACTACAATGAGCAGTTCTTC. Translated, it gives CSDLAGEYYNEQFF.

The chain links TRBV6-6 to TRBJ2-7; 13 positions match TRBD2. Germline V gives CDR1 MNHNY, CDR2 SVGAGI (reference sequence). Trimming took 6 bases from V and 3 from J; bases not matched to a gene: 5. The CDR3 extends over 15 amino acids. CDR3 region: CASSSGLAGDYEQYF. CDR3 sequence (DNA): TGTGCCAGCAGCTCCGGACTAGCGGGAGACTACGAGCAGTACTTC.

The gene calls are TRBV20-1 and TRBJ2-1, with D uncertain. V was trimmed by 6 bases and J by 5 bases, leaving 17 bases between them. Germline V gene data show CDR1 as DFQATT and CDR2 as SNEGSKA (reference sequence). The CDR3 extends over 14 amino acids. The CDR3 sequence is CSAPLVRIHNEQFF. CDR3 in DNA: TGCAGTGCCCCGTTGGTCAGAATCCACAATGAGCAGTTCTTC.

This clonotype was detected ten times or more. The J gene is TRBJ1-2, the V gene TRBV28; D possibly corresponds to TRBD1 (6 bases). V lost 1 base, J lost 4 bases, and 7 bases lay in between. Germline V gives CDR1 MDHEN, CDR2 SYDVKM. This CDR3 region has 13 residues. This CDR3 reads CASSLSGAYGYTF. DNA for the CDR3: TGTGCCAGCAGTTTATCAGGGGCCTATGGCTACACCTTC.

The chain links TRBV2 to TRBJ2-3; TRBD1 aligns across 9 bases. The V gene's germline CDR1 is SNHLY and CDR2 FYNNEI. Trimming removed 6 bases from V and 0 bases from J; junction bases left unmatched: 13. The length of the CDR3 is 18 residues. CDR3 DNA sequence: TGTGCCAGCAGAAACCGGGACAGGGCCCTGGGTAGCACAGATACGCAGTATTTT. Translating gives CASRNRDRALGSTDTQYF.

The chain combines TRBV2 with TRBJ2-7; D remains ambiguous. This CDR3 is built from 14 residues. Germline CDR1 and CDR2: SNHLY and FYNNEI. V was clipped by 1 base and J by 5 bases, with 12 bases between them. CDR3 coding DNA: TGTGCCAGCAGTGAAGGAGGCAGGCGACACGAGCAGTACGTC. It yields the protein CASSEGGRRHEQYV.

The sample holds a few counts of this clonotype. The gene calls are TRBV6-2 or TRBV6-3 and TRBJ1-1; 10 bases align to TRBD1. This CDR3 is built from 15 residues. The V gene end was trimmed by 4 bases and the J gene end by 3 bases; junction bases not matched to a gene: 5. CDR1 and CDR2 (germline): MNHEY, SVGEGT. This chain's CDR3 is CASSSGTGVDTEAFF. In DNA form, the CDR3 reads TGTGCCAGCAGTTCCGGGACAGGGGTGGACACTGAAGCTTTCTTT.

The chain joins TRBV7-4 to TRBJ1-4; maybe TRBD1 (5 bases). The germline gives CDR1 SGHVT, CDR2 SQSDAQ. V was clipped by 5 bases and J by 8 bases, with 15 bases between them. The CDR3 is 14 residues long. In nucleotides, the CDR3 is TGTGCCAGCAGCCCCCCCTTCCGGGGCGAAAAACTGTTTTTT. Translated, it gives CASSPPFRGEKLFF.

For this clonotype: This may come from a read error, since a much larger clone is one base off. The rearrangement joins TRBV7-6 to TRBJ1-1, with 8 bases aligning to TRBD1. The germline V gene encodes CDR1 SGHVS and CDR2 FNYEAQ. This CDR3 spans 17 amino acids. The CDR3 loop reads CVSSLSPGGGRGTEAFF. CDR3 DNA sequence: TGTGTCAGCAGCTTATCTCCAGGGGGCGGACGTGGGACTGAAGCTTTCTTT.

V is TRBV7-6 and J is TRBJ2-3; 8 bases line up with TRBD1. This CDR3 is 20 amino acids long. V lost 1 base to trimming and J lost 2 bases; unmatched junction nucleotides: 17. CDR1 is SGHVS, CDR2 FNYEAQ, per germline. The CDR3 region is CASSLGTGTGTRLFTDTQYF. The CDR3 bases are TGTGCCAGCAGCTTAGGCACCGGGACAGGAACACGACTCTTCACAGATACGCAGTATTTT.

On this clonotype: Possible read error: a much larger clone is one base away. The CDR3 region is CAISLPGTGELDTEAFF. The CDR3, as DNA: TGTGCCATCAGCTTACCCGGGACAGGGGAATTAGACACTGAAGCTTTCTTT. The chain carries TRBV7-8 and TRBJ1-1; 10 positions match TRBD1. Germline loops: CDR1 SGHVS, CDR2 FQNEAQ. The CDR3 spans 17 residues.

This clonotype has only a few counts. The chain is built from TRBV7-2 and TRBJ2-1, with 7 nucleotides matching TRBD1. CDR1 SGHTA and CDR2 FQGNSA come from the germline V gene. The CDR3 is 17 residues long. V dropped 0 bases and J dropped 9; count of bases not matched to a gene: 14. The CDR3, as DNA: TGTGCCAGCAGCTTAGCACCCAGGACAGGCCAAGGGGGTGAGCAGTTCTTC. This translates into CASSLAPRTGQGGEQFF.